This T cell receptor (beta chain) appears in the sequencing data of a study of cytotoxic CD8 clonotypes in ibrutinib-treated CLL. Sequencing used immunoSEQ multiplex PCR; TCRdb keeps in-frame clones, though not all of them. The table records 25,000 to 30,000 clones, 60% to 85% of them present only once. The V gene's germline CDR1 is MNHNY and CDR2 SVGAGI (reference sequence). Trimming pared 5 bases from V and 6 bases from J, leaving 19 bases between. The CDR3 covers 16 residues. On this clone: Its cognate antigen is unknown.

Study-level findings and limits: Baseline clonality, higher than in age-matched healthy donors, tracked circulating CD8+ T-cell counts. Public clonotypes proved infrequent, and on treatment they shrank or remained steady.

J is TRBJ2-2 and V is TRBV6-6; no firm D call. The receptor was isolated from a human donor with chronic lymphocytic leukemia. The sequenced sample was PBMCs, obtained after 36 months of ibrutinib treatment. Written as DNA, the CDR3 is TGTGCCAGCAGTAGTTACCGGGCCCCCTCCCCCGGGGAGCTGTTTTTT. Its translation is CASSSYRAPSPGELFF.